This T cell receptor (beta chain) was retrieved from a study of identical twins. Germline V gene data show CDR1 as SGHVS and CDR2 as FQNEAQ. The germline V and J ends were trimmed by 8 bases and 6 bases, with 14 bases remaining between them. This CDR3 has 13 amino acids. TCRdb ran MiXCR on the 5' RACE reads and lists one entry per CDR3 protein. This repertoire shows approximately 600,000 distinct CDR3 sequences, 7.5% to 10% found once; its top ten account for roughly 3.2%. The same specimen was also included in a second study, on yellow fever vaccine responses in identical twins.

The source material was PBMCs. The V gene is TRBV7-8, the J gene TRBJ2-1; D ambiguous. The sequence was collected from a woman aged 18-29 years in good health. CDR3 amino acids: CASGLKRGNEQFF. CDR3 DNA: TGTGCCAGCGGATTAAAACGAGGCAATGAGCAGTTCTTC. Variable domain in full (rest from reference TRBV7-8 and TRBJ2-1): GAGVSQSPRYKVAKRGQDVALRCDPISGHVSLFWYQQALGQGPEFLTYFQNEAQLDKSGLPSDRFFAERPEGSVSTLKIQRTQQEDSAVYLCASGLKRGNEQFFGPGTRLTVL.